This T cell receptor beta chain derives from a study of beta chain features in type 1 diabetes. About this clone: No antigen is known for it.

The CDR3 spans 13 residues. Trimming removed 0 bases at V and 1 base at J, with 4 bases between. Germline-derived CDR1 and CDR2 are SGHNT and YYREEE (reference sequence). Every isolated RNA sample was fully reverse transcribed, so sequencing captured expressed TCRB transcripts. There were millions of reads on average in the naive, central memory and regulatory T cell samples. TCRdb keeps only in-frame clones here, not all; method: immunoSEQ multiplex PCR. The sample includes about 240,000 clones, approximately 15% of them seen just once. Overall study results and limits: Possibly, sequencing cDNA over-represented cells that had high TCR expression levels. Relative to healthy donors, patients appeared to have naive, central memory and Treg TCRB repertoires that were more similar. Shortening of TCRB CDR3s, moderate but significant, appeared in all four CD4+ subsets of Type 1 diabetes patients.

All of the sorted populations showed purity greater than 98%. The genes are TRBV5-4 and TRBJ1-1; no definite D call. Sequences were obtained from naive CD4+ T cells from blood. This receptor was identified in a man aged 30 to 39 with type 1 diabetes. Written as DNA, the CDR3 is TGTGCCAGCAGCTTGGCCTCGAACACTGAAGCTTTCTTT. Its protein is CASSLASNTEAFF.